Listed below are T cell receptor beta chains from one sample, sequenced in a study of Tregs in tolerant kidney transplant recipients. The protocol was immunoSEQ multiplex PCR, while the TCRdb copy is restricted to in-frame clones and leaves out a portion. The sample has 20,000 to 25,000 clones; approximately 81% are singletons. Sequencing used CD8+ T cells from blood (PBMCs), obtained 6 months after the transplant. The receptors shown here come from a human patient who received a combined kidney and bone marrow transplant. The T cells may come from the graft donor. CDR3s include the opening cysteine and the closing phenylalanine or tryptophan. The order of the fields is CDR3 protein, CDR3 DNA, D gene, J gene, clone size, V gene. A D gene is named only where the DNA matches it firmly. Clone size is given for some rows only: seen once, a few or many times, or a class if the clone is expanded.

cdr3_aa: CASSGDSLYEQYF
cdr3_nt: TGTGCCAGCAGTGGGGACAGCCTCTACGAGCAGTACTTC
d_call: TRBD1
j_call: TRBJ2-7
clone_size: NA
v_call: TRBV6-5

cdr3_aa: CASSPLGTPGPDTQYF
cdr3_nt: TGTGCCAGCAGCCCCCTTGGGACTCCCGGGCCAGATACGCAGTATTTT
d_call: NA
j_call: TRBJ2-3
clone_size: once
v_call: TRBV9

cdr3_aa: CASSLSQGWSYEQYF
cdr3_nt: TGTGCCAGCAGCTTGTCGCAGGGATGGTCCTACGAGCAGTACTTC
d_call: NA
j_call: TRBJ2-7
clone_size: NA
v_call: TRBV5-6

cdr3_aa: CATSTQRGLNYGYTF
cdr3_nt: TGTGCCACCAGCACCCAACGGGGATTAAACTATGGCTACACCTTC
d_call: NA
j_call: TRBJ1-2
clone_size: NA
v_call: TRBV15

cdr3_aa: CAISPGQGRTDTQYF
cdr3_nt: TGTGCCATCAGCCCGGGACAGGGACGCACAGATACGCAGTATTTT
d_call: TRBD1
j_call: TRBJ2-3
clone_size: NA
v_call: TRBV10-3

cdr3_aa: CARRGPEQFF
cdr3_nt: TGCGCCAGACGTGGGCCAGAGCAGTTCTTC
d_call: NA
j_call: TRBJ2-1
clone_size: NA
v_call: TRBV23-1

cdr3_aa: CATSLRSGDTDTQYF
cdr3_nt: TGTGCCACCAGTCTCCGTTCGGGGGACACAGATACGCAGTATTTT
d_call: NA
j_call: TRBJ2-3
clone_size: few
v_call: TRBV15

cdr3_aa: CASQTGAVSDIQYF
cdr3_nt: TGTGCCAGTCAAACAGGGGCGGTGTCGGACATTCAGTACTTC
d_call: TRBD1
j_call: TRBJ2-4
clone_size: NA
v_call: TRBV19

cdr3_aa: CASNHRGQGNTDTQYF
cdr3_nt: TGTGCCAGCAACCACCGGGGACAGGGTAACACAGATACGCAGTATTTT
d_call: TRBD1
j_call: TRBJ2-3
clone_size: NA
v_call: TRBV5-8

cdr3_aa: CASSLYPDREYEQYF
cdr3_nt: TGTGCCAGCAGCTTATACCCGGACAGGGAATACGAGCAGTACTTC
d_call: TRBD1
j_call: TRBJ2-7
clone_size: NA
v_call: TRBV7-8

cdr3_aa: CASRTQGGPLYEQYF
cdr3_nt: TGTGCCAGCAGGACACAGGGGGGGCCACTGTACGAGCAGTACTTC
d_call: NA
j_call: TRBJ2-7
clone_size: NA
v_call: TRBV6-1